This record covers a single T cell receptor beta chain. Its antigen is undetermined. Clones were sequenced by immunoSEQ multiplex PCR, and TCRdb holds only the in-frame ones, with some missing. The top ten clones hold approximately 7.7% of a sample with roughly 41,000 clones, around two thirds of them seen once. This specimen belongs to a study of vaccination effects on CD4 cells after COVID-19. The V gene lost 3 bases and the J gene lost 7 bases, with 7 bases spanning the gap. The CDR3 sequence is 12 residues long. Study findings and constraints: Substantial clonal contraction characterized both infection- and vaccine-induced clones late after vaccination. The study got few convalescent patients and did not collect any early post-infection timepoints.

Cells that had been cultured for 10 days were the source of isolated CD4+ T cells. Vaccine administered to participants consisted of two doses of either BNT162b2 or mRNA-1273. Days 3 and 7 saw half the medium replaced with IL-2 medium. Material: CD4+ T cells from PBMCs cultured without peptide, obtained after COVID-19 vaccination. This TCR was recovered from a human donor who received a COVID-19 vaccine. The genes are TRBV12-3 or TRBV12-4 and TRBJ1-5; D uncertain. CDR3 amino acids: CASSFSEQPQHF. In nucleotides, the CDR3 is TGTGCCAGCAGTTTTTCCGAGCAGCCCCAGCATTTT.